The 3 T cell receptor beta chains presented below share a single source sample, sequenced in a study of spatial heterogeneity in lung cancer (dated 2019 in TCRdb). Overall results and qualifications from the work: The tumor nonsynonymous mutation count correlated with the number of expanded intratumoral alpha and beta TCRs.

These receptors are not linked to any known antigen. The time point label here, explained by the study, means: sample taken at primary tumor resection. Receptor libraries were prepared by 5' RACE. Instrument used: NextSeq 500. Through fastp at Q25 and MiXCR, TCRdb rebuilt clones from the public reads, retaining in-frame beta chains. Every distinct CDR3 protein forms one entry, paired with its most common genes and DNA. This sample gives roughly 20,000 distinct CDR3 sequences in total; around 2.8% of them show up just once. The ten top clones hold 7% to 8% of the sample. This material consisted of lung tumor tissue, taken at surgery. The receptors were gathered from a male donor with early-stage non-small cell lung cancer.

This clonotype was counted at least ten times. The rearrangement links TRBV3-2 to TRBJ2-7; whether TRBD2, the table's D call, matches the DNA was not checked. TRBV3-2 is a known pseudogene. The CDR3 spans 15 residues. This CDR3 reads CASSQYPGGSSEQYF. In nucleotides, the CDR3 is TGTGCCAGCAGCCAATATCCGGGAGGGAGCTCCGAGCAGTACTTC.

This clonotype was picked up many times. The chain uses TRBV5-1 and TRBJ2-7; D call uncertain. Germline V gene lookup returns CDR1 SGHRS and CDR2 YFSETQ. The CDR3 extends over 12 amino acids. The V end was cut by 5 bases, the J end by 4 bases, with 10 bases between. CDR3 nucleotides: TGCGCCAGCAGTATTTCAGTATACGAGCAGTACTTC. Protein sequence: CASSISVYEQYF. Using reference TRBV5-1 and TRBJ2-7 for the parts outside the CDR3, the full variable domain is KAGVTQTPRYLIKTRGQQVTLSCSPISGHRSVSWYQQTPGQGLQFLFEYFSETQRNKGNFPGRFSGRQFSNSRSEMNVSTLELGDSALYLCASSISVYEQYFGPGTRLTVT.

This clonotype was picked up many times. The rearrangement uses TRBV13 and TRBJ2-1; 9 positions match TRBD2. J lost 5 bases, V lost 7 bases, and 6 bases had no gene match. Germline loops: CDR1 PRHDT, CDR2 FYEKMQ (reference sequence). The CDR3 is made up of 14 amino acids. The CDR3 region is CASKRLAEDNEQFF. CDR3 DNA sequence: TGTGCCAGCAAGAGACTAGCGGAAGACAATGAGCAGTTCTTC. Full variable domain (remainder filled in from reference TRBV13 and TRBJ2-1): AAGVIQSPRHLIKEKRETATLKCYPIPRHDTVYWYQQGPGQDPQFLISFYEKMQSDKGSIPDRFSAQQFSDYHSELNMSSLELGDSALYFCASKRLAEDNEQFFGPGTRLTVL.